These 10 T cell receptor beta chains originate from one sample sequenced in a study of CD4 and CD8 cells across lung adenocarcinoma regions. TCRdb reprocessed the PCR reads via MiXCR and lists one record per CDR3 protein. This sample has 16,000 or so distinct CDR3 sequences; roughly three fifths occur once, and the top ten carry around a third. The sample consisted of CD8+ T cells from the center of a lung tumor. All receptors derive from a female donor with lung adenocarcinoma. The CD4 and CD8 labels of this study may be unreliable.

Comment on this clonotype: The junction shows a germline mismatch at one end, possibly a read error. The rearrangement uses TRBV10-3 and TRBJ2-2; 7 positions agree with TRBD2. CDR3 length: 11 residues. Germline CDR1 is ENHRY and CDR2 is SYGVKD. The DNA for the CDR3 is TGTGCCTGTGGGAACAGCGGGGAGCTGTTCTTT. Its protein is CACGNSGELFF.

Comments on this clonotype: A junction end diverges from the germline sequence, so it may reflect a read error. The chain combines TRBV10-3 with TRBJ2-3, with a weak D call TRBD2 (7 bases). Germline values: CDR1 ENHRY, CDR2 SYGVKD. This CDR3 has 14 amino acids. The DNA of the CDR3 is TGTGCGGGCTCGGGGGGCAGAGAACGAGATACCCAGTATTTT. Translation: CAGSGGRERDTQYF.

A remark on this clonotype: At one end, the junction sequence differs from germline, possibly due to a read error. The chain employs TRBV10-2 and TRBJ2-3; either TRBD1 or TRBD2 may fit D (5 bases each). The J call may be wrong; the DNA end is better matched by TRBJ2-7. The length of the CDR3 is 14 residues. From germline, CDR1 is WSHSY and CDR2 SAAADI. Written as DNA, the CDR3 is TGTGCGGGCAGTGGGGGACGGGACGCAGATACGCAGTACTTC. Translation: CAGSGGRDADTQYF.

This clonotype was recorded only once. The chain recombines TRBV3-1 with TRBJ2-5; 14 bases are shared with TRBD2. The CDR3 sequence is 19 residues long. Germline V gene data show CDR1 as LGHDT and CDR2 as YNNKEL (reference sequence). The V gene end was trimmed by 5 bases and the J gene end by 5 bases; junction bases not matched to a gene: 16. CDR3 sequence (DNA): TGTGCCAGCAGCGGGGATTTTGGACTAGCGGGGGGACATTGGGAGACCCAGTACTTC. As protein: CASSGDFGLAGGHWETQYF.

This clonotype is labeled as medium-sized. The chain couples TRBV6-1 to TRBJ2-6; D is possibly TRBD1 or TRBD2 (6 bases each). The CDR3 sequence is 19 residues long. V shed 7 bases and J shed 0 bases, with 22 bases lying between them. Per the germline V gene, CDR1 is MNHNS and CDR2 is SASEGT. The CDR3 loop is CASTVTRGGAFSGANVLTF. DNA of the CDR3: TGTGCCAGCACCGTCACCAGGGGCGGGGCCTTCTCTGGGGCCAACGTCCTGACTTTC.

At least ten counts were recorded for this clonotype. The chain joins TRBV5-1 to TRBJ2-1; TRBD1 matches 10 bases. Trimming at V came to 0 bases and at J to 5 bases, leaving 8 bases not matched to a gene. CDR1 and CDR2 from the germline V gene are SGHRS and YFSETQ. The CDR3 sequence is 17 residues long. The CDR3 coding sequence is TGCGCCAGCAGCTTGGTGGGACAGGGGTTGAGGGACAATGAGCAGTTCTTC. Translation: CASSLVGQGLRDNEQFF.

This chain links TRBV11-2 with TRBJ1-2; D uncertain. The CDR3 is 14 amino acids. V dropped 2 bases and J dropped 0 bases, with 7 bases sitting between them. In germline, CDR1 is SGHAT, CDR2 FQNNGV. The DNA for the CDR3 is TGTGCCAGCAGCTTAAGTCCCCCTAACTATGGCTACACCTTC. Its translation is CASSLSPPNYGYTF.

This clonotype was seen many times. V and J are TRBV12-3 or TRBV12-4 and TRBJ2-1, with TRBD2 as a possible D gene (7 bases). Trimming removed 3 bases from V and 5 bases from J, with 23 bases in between. The CDR3 runs to 18 residues. The CDR3 sequence is CASSLWGGGGGGDNEQFF. CDR3 bases: TGTGCCAGCAGTTTGTGGGGGGGGGGGGGGGGGGGCGACAATGAGCAGTTCTTC.

This clonotype was recorded a few times. This chain connects TRBV7-8 to TRBJ2-3; no reliable D call. The CDR3 contains 15 residues. CDR1 and CDR2 (germline): SGHVS, FQNEAQ. V lost 0 bases and J 1 base, leaving 8 bases between the germline ends. The CDR3, as DNA: TGTGCCAGCAGCTTAGCGCGAGGCCGCACAGATACGCAGTATTTT. It specifies CASSLARGRTDTQYF.

As concerns this clonotype: Its ends do not fully match the called genes, so a read error is possible. The chain joins TRBV6-1 to TRBJ2-3; 8 nucleotides match TRBD2. This CDR3 contains 16 residues. The germline V gene encodes CDR1 MNHNS and CDR2 SASEGT. CDR3 sequence: CASSPSGHSTTDMQYF. The CDR3 DNA reads TGTGCCAGCAGTCCTAGCGGGCACTCAACCACAGACATGCAGTATTTC.